This is a list of T cell receptor beta chains from one sample in a study of neoadjuvant anti-PD-1 for oral cavity cancer. Data came from immunoSEQ multiplex PCR; TCRdb stores just in-frame clones and leaves some out. The repertoire holds about 80,000 clones, with under 85% as singletons. Sequences were derived from PBMCs, sampled before nivolumab (anti-PD-1) treatment. Source of these receptors: a person between 40 and 85 years old with oral cavity squamous cell carcinoma. The CDR3 runs from the conserved cysteine through the conserved F or W. A D gene is named only where the DNA matches it firmly. Size tells how often a clone was seen (once, few, many) or the class of an expanded clone, and some rows leave it out.

j_call: TRBJ1-5
d_call: NA
v_call: TRBV19
clone_size: NA
cdr3_aa: CASTDGLPSPQHF
cdr3_nt: TGTGCCAGTACCGACGGATTGCCGTCGCCCCAGCATTTT

j_call: TRBJ1-1
d_call: NA
v_call: TRBV6-5
clone_size: NA
cdr3_aa: CASSEVRNTEAFF
cdr3_nt: TGTGCCAGCAGTGAAGTTCGGAACACTGAAGCTTTCTTT

j_call: TRBJ1-1
d_call: NA
v_call: TRBV4-1
clone_size: NA
cdr3_aa: CASSQDRFPNTEAFF
cdr3_nt: TGCGCCAGCAGCCAAGATAGGTTTCCGAACACTGAAGCTTTCTTT

j_call: TRBJ2-5
d_call: NA
v_call: TRBV30
clone_size: NA
cdr3_aa: CAWTRNRGGQETQYF
cdr3_nt: TGTGCCTGGACTAGAAACAGAGGGGGCCAAGAGACCCAGTACTTC

j_call: TRBJ2-7
d_call: TRBD2
v_call: TRBV7-2
clone_size: NA
cdr3_aa: CASSRGTTSYEQYF
cdr3_nt: TGTGCCAGCAGCCGCGGGACTACTTCCTACGAGCAGTACTTC

j_call: TRBJ1-3
d_call: NA
v_call: TRBV2
clone_size: NA
cdr3_aa: CASTRTAGNTIYF
cdr3_nt: TGTGCCAGCACAAGGACAGCCGGAAACACCATATATTTT

j_call: TRBJ2-2
d_call: NA
v_call: TRBV6-5
clone_size: NA
cdr3_aa: CASSYSPFTGTGELFF
cdr3_nt: TGTGCCAGCAGCTACTCCCCTTTCACGGGCACCGGGGAGCTGTTTTTT

j_call: TRBJ2-3
d_call: TRBD2
v_call: TRBV7-8
clone_size: NA
cdr3_aa: CASSPLAGGPTDTQYF
cdr3_nt: TGTGCCAGCAGCCCACTAGCGGGAGGTCCCACAGATACGCAGTATTTT

j_call: TRBJ1-2
d_call: NA
v_call: TRBV30
clone_size: NA
cdr3_aa: CAWSVQPKVTGYTF
cdr3_nt: TGTGCCTGGAGTGTACAGCCCAAAGTAACTGGCTACACCTTC

j_call: TRBJ2-7
d_call: NA
v_call: TRBV2
clone_size: NA
cdr3_aa: CASSESGTSYEQYF
cdr3_nt: TGTGCCAGCAGTGAATCGGGGACTTCCTACGAGCAGTACTTC

j_call: TRBJ2-7
d_call: TRBD2
v_call: TRBV19
clone_size: NA
cdr3_aa: CASSIDAGAANEQYF
cdr3_nt: TGTGCCAGTAGTATTGACGCGGGAGCTGCAAACGAGCAGTACTTC

j_call: TRBJ1-1
d_call: NA
v_call: TRBV5-1
clone_size: NA
cdr3_aa: CASSLVGIGGEAEAFF
cdr3_nt: TGCGCCAGCAGCTTGGTTGGGATTGGGGGAGAGGCTGAAGCTTTCTTT

j_call: TRBJ2-7
d_call: TRBD1
v_call: TRBV6-1
clone_size: NA
cdr3_aa: CASSVIIRDRGTYEQYF
cdr3_nt: TGTGCCAGCAGTGTAATAATCCGGGACAGGGGTACCTACGAGCAGTACTTC

j_call: TRBJ1-1
d_call: TRBD1
v_call: TRBV9
clone_size: NA
cdr3_aa: CASSVGTGGLNTEAFF
cdr3_nt: TGTGCCAGCAGCGTAGGTACAGGGGGTCTGAACACTGAAGCTTTCTTT

j_call: TRBJ2-7
d_call: TRBD1
v_call: TRBV9
clone_size: NA
cdr3_aa: CASSVAGGPNSYEQYF
cdr3_nt: TGTGCCAGCAGCGTTGCAGGGGGACCTAACTCCTACGAGCAGTACTTC

j_call: TRBJ1-1
d_call: NA
v_call: TRBV2
clone_size: NA
cdr3_aa: CATGASPTEAFF
cdr3_nt: TGTGCCACCGGGGCCTCCCCCACTGAAGCTTTCTTT

j_call: TRBJ2-7
d_call: NA
v_call: TRBV6-6
clone_size: NA
cdr3_aa: CASSFDRLYEQYF
cdr3_nt: TGTGCCAGCAGCTTTGACAGGCTTTACGAGCAGTACTTC

j_call: TRBJ1-5
d_call: TRBD1
v_call: TRBV19
clone_size: NA
cdr3_aa: CATMTGKGLQHF
cdr3_nt: TGTGCCACAATGACAGGGAAGGGGCTCCAGCATTTT

j_call: TRBJ2-1
d_call: TRBD2
v_call: TRBV25-1
clone_size: NA
cdr3_aa: CASSELGGGSYNEQFF
cdr3_nt: TGTGCCAGCAGTGAATTGGGCGGGGGTTCCTACAATGAGCAGTTCTTC

j_call: TRBJ2-3
d_call: NA
v_call: TRBV19
clone_size: once
cdr3_aa: CASSIMGDTQYF
cdr3_nt: TGTGCCAGTAGTATTATGGGAGATACGCAGTATTTT

j_call: TRBJ2-5
d_call: NA
v_call: TRBV12-2
clone_size: NA
cdr3_aa: CASRSRSWTQYF
cdr3_nt: TGTGCAAGTCGCTCGCGGTCGTGGACCCAGTACTTC

j_call: TRBJ1-5
d_call: NA
v_call: TRBV28
clone_size: NA
cdr3_aa: CASTLNNQPQHF
cdr3_nt: TGTGCCAGCACACTGAATAATCAGCCCCAGCATTTT

j_call: TRBJ2-2
d_call: TRBD2
v_call: TRBV7-9
clone_size: NA
cdr3_aa: CASSLAGPTGELFF
cdr3_nt: TGTGCCAGCAGCCTAGCGGGGCCAACCGGGGAGCTGTTTTTT

j_call: TRBJ2-3
d_call: NA
v_call: TRBV29-1
clone_size: NA
cdr3_aa: CSWARTTDTQYF
cdr3_nt: TGCAGCTGGGCCCGGACCACAGATACGCAGTATTTT

j_call: TRBJ2-1
d_call: NA
v_call: TRBV6-1
clone_size: NA
cdr3_aa: CASSEEDRSAEFF
cdr3_nt: TGTGCCAGCAGTGAAGAGGACCGATCAGCCGAGTTCTTC

j_call: TRBJ1-1
d_call: NA
v_call: TRBV11-1
clone_size: NA
cdr3_aa: CASRPTIDRLNTEAFF
cdr3_nt: TGTGCCAGCAGACCCACAATTGACAGACTGAACACTGAAGCTTTCTTT

j_call: TRBJ2-5
d_call: TRBD1
v_call: TRBV9
clone_size: few
cdr3_aa: CASSVSPTGEETQYF
cdr3_nt: TGTGCCAGCAGCGTATCCCCTACAGGGGAGGAGACCCAGTACTTC

j_call: TRBJ2-7
d_call: TRBD2
v_call: TRBV11-2
clone_size: NA
cdr3_aa: CASSLVALAGGEQYF
cdr3_nt: TGTGCCAGCAGCTTAGTGGCACTAGCGGGAGGCGAGCAGTACTTC

j_call: TRBJ2-2
d_call: NA
v_call: TRBV7-6
clone_size: NA
cdr3_aa: CASSLADQGVTGELFF
cdr3_nt: TGTGCCAGCAGCTTAGCTGACCAGGGTGTTACCGGGGAGCTGTTTTTT

j_call: TRBJ2-5
d_call: NA
v_call: TRBV30
clone_size: once
cdr3_aa: CAWSSLGGTQYF
cdr3_nt: TGTGCCTGGAGTAGCTTAGGAGGGACCCAGTACTTC

j_call: TRBJ1-5
d_call: NA
v_call: TRBV6-1
clone_size: NA
cdr3_aa: CASSVAGGEQPQHF
cdr3_nt: TGTGCCAGCAGTGTAGCGGGGGGGGAACAGCCCCAGCATTTT

j_call: TRBJ1-5
d_call: NA
v_call: TRBV6-5
clone_size: once
cdr3_aa: CASRAGNSNQPQHF
cdr3_nt: TGTGCCAGCCGTGCAGGGAATAGCAATCAGCCCCAGCATTTT

j_call: TRBJ2-1
d_call: NA
v_call: TRBV11-3
clone_size: NA
cdr3_aa: CASSFTGNEQFF
cdr3_nt: TGTGCCAGCAGCTTTACTGGGAATGAGCAGTTCTTC

j_call: TRBJ2-3
d_call: NA
v_call: TRBV5-1
clone_size: NA
cdr3_aa: CASSLEGPQADTQYF
cdr3_nt: TGCGCCAGCAGCTTGGAGGGACCCCAGGCAGATACGCAGTATTTT

j_call: TRBJ2-5
d_call: NA
v_call: TRBV5-1
clone_size: NA
cdr3_aa: CASSLSVAVQETQYF
cdr3_nt: TGCGCCAGCAGCTTGTCGGTCGCGGTTCAAGAGACCCAGTACTTC

j_call: TRBJ1-5
d_call: NA
v_call: TRBV6-1
clone_size: NA
cdr3_aa: CASRVDSNQPQHF
cdr3_nt: TGTGCCAGCAGGGTAGACTCGAATCAGCCCCAGCATTTT

j_call: TRBJ2-2
d_call: NA
v_call: TRBV10-1
clone_size: few
cdr3_aa: CAVKGNTGELFF
cdr3_nt: TGCGCCGTTAAAGGGAATACCGGGGAGCTGTTTTTT

j_call: TRBJ2-1
d_call: TRBD1
v_call: TRBV7-7
clone_size: NA
cdr3_aa: CASSLALGQGNNEQFF
cdr3_nt: TGTGCTAGCAGCTTAGCGCTGGGACAGGGAAACAATGAGCAGTTCTTC

j_call: TRBJ1-2
d_call: TRBD1
v_call: TRBV5-6
clone_size: NA
cdr3_aa: CASSSRDRGPSTF
cdr3_nt: TGTGCCAGCAGCTCCCGGGACAGGGGGCCGTCCACCTTC

j_call: TRBJ1-5
d_call: NA
v_call: TRBV27
clone_size: few
cdr3_aa: CASSIQASNQPQHF
cdr3_nt: TGTGCCAGCAGTATACAGGCGAGCAATCAGCCCCAGCATTTT

j_call: TRBJ2-3
d_call: NA
v_call: TRBV6-1
clone_size: NA
cdr3_aa: CASSAPGTDTQYF
cdr3_nt: TGTGCCAGCAGCGCCCCCGGCACAGATACGCAGTATTTT

j_call: TRBJ2-7
d_call: TRBD2
v_call: TRBV7-9
clone_size: NA
cdr3_aa: CASSLSGRVYEQYF
cdr3_nt: TGTGCCAGCAGCTTAAGCGGGAGGGTCTACGAGCAGTACTTC

j_call: TRBJ2-2
d_call: NA
v_call: TRBV2
clone_size: NA
cdr3_aa: CASRIAESGELFF
cdr3_nt: TGTGCCAGCAGAATAGCCGAGTCCGGGGAGCTGTTTTTT

j_call: TRBJ2-5
d_call: NA
v_call: TRBV7-7
clone_size: NA
cdr3_aa: CASSLGRFQETQYF
cdr3_nt: TGTGCTAGCAGCCTGGGACGGTTCCAAGAGACCCAGTACTTC

j_call: TRBJ2-6
d_call: NA
v_call: TRBV6-1
clone_size: NA
cdr3_aa: CASRDRHSGANVLTF
cdr3_nt: TGTGCCAGCAGAGACAGGCACTCTGGGGCCAACGTCCTGACTTTC

j_call: TRBJ2-7
d_call: TRBD2
v_call: TRBV13
clone_size: NA
cdr3_aa: CASSPSSGTYEQYF
cdr3_nt: TGTGCCAGCAGTCCCTCTAGCGGCACCTACGAGCAGTACTTC

j_call: TRBJ2-3
d_call: TRBD2
v_call: TRBV2
clone_size: NA
cdr3_aa: CASSVDRLARDTQYF
cdr3_nt: TGTGCCAGCAGTGTGGATCGACTAGCAAGAGATACGCAGTATTTT

j_call: TRBJ2-1
d_call: TRBD2
v_call: TRBV6-5
clone_size: NA
cdr3_aa: CASSPGGTYGNEQFF
cdr3_nt: TGTGCCAGCAGCCCCGGGGGGACGTACGGCAATGAGCAGTTCTTC

j_call: TRBJ2-1
d_call: NA
v_call: TRBV7-9
clone_size: once
cdr3_aa: CASSLNSNGGEQFF
cdr3_nt: TGTGCCAGCAGCTTAAATAGTAACGGCGGTGAGCAGTTCTTC